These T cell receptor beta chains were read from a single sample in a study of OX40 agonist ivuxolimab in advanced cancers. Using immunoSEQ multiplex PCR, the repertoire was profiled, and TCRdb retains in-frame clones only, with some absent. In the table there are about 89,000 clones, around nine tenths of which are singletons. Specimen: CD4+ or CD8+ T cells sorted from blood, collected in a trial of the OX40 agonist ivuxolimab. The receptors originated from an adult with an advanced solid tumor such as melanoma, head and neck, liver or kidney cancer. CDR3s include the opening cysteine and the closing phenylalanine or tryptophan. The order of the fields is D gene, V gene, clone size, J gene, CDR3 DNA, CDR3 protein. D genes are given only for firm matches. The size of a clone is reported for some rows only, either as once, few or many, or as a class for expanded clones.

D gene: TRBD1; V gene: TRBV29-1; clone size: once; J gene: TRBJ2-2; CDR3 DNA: TGCAGCGTTCGTACAGGGGGGACTTCGAACACCGGGGAGCTGTTTTTT; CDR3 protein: CSVRTGGTSNTGELFF
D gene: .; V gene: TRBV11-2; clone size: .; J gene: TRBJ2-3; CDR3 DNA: TGTGCCAGCAGCTTATCGGAGGGGCGGGCAGATACGCAGTATTTT; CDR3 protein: CASSLSEGRADTQYF
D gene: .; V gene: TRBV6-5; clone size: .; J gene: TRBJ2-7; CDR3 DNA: TGTGCCAGTTCACAGGTCAGCTCCTACGAGCAGTACTTC; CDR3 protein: CASSQVSSYEQYF
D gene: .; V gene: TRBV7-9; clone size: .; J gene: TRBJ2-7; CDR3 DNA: TGTGCCAGCAGCCCCTCGGGGGACTTAACCTACGAGCAGTACTTC; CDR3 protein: CASSPSGDLTYEQYF
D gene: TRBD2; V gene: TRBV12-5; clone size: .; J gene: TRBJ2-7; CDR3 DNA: TGTGCTAGTGGTTTATGGGAGGGCGAGCAGTACTTC; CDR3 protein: CASGLWEGEQYF
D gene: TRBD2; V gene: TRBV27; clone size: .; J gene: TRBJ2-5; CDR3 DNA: TGTGCCAGCAGCAAATGGGTTAGCGGGGGGGCCGGGGAGACCCAGTACTTC; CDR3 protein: CASSKWVSGGAGETQYF
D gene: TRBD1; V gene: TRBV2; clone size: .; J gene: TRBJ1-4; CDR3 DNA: TGTGCCAGCAAACACCTGACAGGGAGGGACGAAAAACTGTTTTTT; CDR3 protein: CASKHLTGRDEKLFF
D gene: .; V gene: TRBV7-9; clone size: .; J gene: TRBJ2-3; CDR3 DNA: TGTGCCAGCAGCCCCCCGGCGACAGATACGCAGTATTTT; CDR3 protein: CASSPPATDTQYF
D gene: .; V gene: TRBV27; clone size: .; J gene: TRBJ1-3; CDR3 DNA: TGTGCCAGCAGTTCCCTCGGTGGGGGCTCTGGAAACACCATATATTTT; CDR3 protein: CASSSLGGGSGNTIYF
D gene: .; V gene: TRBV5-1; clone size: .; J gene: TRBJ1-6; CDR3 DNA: TGCGCCAGCAGCTTACTCTCCCTGGAGGGTAATAATTCACCCCTCCACTTT; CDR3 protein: CASSLLSLEGNNSPLHF
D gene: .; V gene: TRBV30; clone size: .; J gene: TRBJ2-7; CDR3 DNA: TGTGCCTGGAGTCTTGGAGGTGGCGAGCAGTACTTC; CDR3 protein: CAWSLGGGEQYF
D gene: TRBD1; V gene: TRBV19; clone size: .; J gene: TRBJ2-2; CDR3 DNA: TGTGCCAGTAGGCCGGGACAGGGCTACACCGGGGAGCTGTTTTTT; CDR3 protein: CASRPGQGYTGELFF
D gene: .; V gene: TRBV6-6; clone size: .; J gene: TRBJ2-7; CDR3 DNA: TGTGCCAGCAGTTACTCCCCAGATTCCTACGAGCAGTACTTC; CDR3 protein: CASSYSPDSYEQYF
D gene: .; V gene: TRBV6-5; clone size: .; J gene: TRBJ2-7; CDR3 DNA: TGTGCCAGCAGTTACGGGGGTAACTACGAGCAGTACTTC; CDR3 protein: CASSYGGNYEQYF
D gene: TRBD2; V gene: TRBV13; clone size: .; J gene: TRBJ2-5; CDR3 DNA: TGTGCCAGCAGCTTAGGCTTGGCTAGCGGGGCCTGGGAGACCCAGTACTTC; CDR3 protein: CASSLGLASGAWETQYF
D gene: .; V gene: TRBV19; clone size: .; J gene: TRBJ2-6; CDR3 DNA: TGTGCCAGTAGTCAATACTCTGGGGCCAACGTCCTGACTTTC; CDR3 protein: CASSQYSGANVLTF
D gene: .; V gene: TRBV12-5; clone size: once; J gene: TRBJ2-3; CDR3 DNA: TGTGCTAGTCGATTGGCGATCTCAGATACGCAGTATTTT; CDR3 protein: CASRLAISDTQYF
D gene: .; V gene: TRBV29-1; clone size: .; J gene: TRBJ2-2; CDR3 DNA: TGCAGCGTTGGGGAGTCGGGAGCCACCGGGGAGCTGTTTTTT; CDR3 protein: CSVGESGATGELFF
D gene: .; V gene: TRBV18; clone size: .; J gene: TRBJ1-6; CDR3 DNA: TGTGCCAGCTCACCAACCAGGGTTAACTCACCCCTCCACTTT; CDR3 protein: CASSPTRVNSPLHF
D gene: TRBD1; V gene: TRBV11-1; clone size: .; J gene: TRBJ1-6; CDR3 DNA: TGTGCCAGCAGCCGCGCGACAGGGGCGGGTAATTCACCCCTCCACTTT; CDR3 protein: CASSRATGAGNSPLHF
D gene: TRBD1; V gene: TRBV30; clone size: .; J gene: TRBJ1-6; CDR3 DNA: TGTGCCTGGGGGCAAATTGGGACAGCGTTGAATTCACCCCTCCACTTT; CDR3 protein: CAWGQIGTALNSPLHF
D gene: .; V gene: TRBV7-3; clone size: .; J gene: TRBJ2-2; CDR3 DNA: TGTGCCAGCAGCTTACCCGGGGGCCAGGGCGGGGAGCTGTTTTTT; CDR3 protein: CASSLPGGQGGELFF
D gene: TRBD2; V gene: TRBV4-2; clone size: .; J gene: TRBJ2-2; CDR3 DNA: TGTGCCAGCAGCCAAGAGTCTCTAGCGGGGGGCGTCACCGGGGAGCTGTTTTTT; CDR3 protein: CASSQESLAGGVTGELFF
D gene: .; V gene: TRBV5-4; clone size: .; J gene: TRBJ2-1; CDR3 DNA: TGTGCCAGCAAGGCGGTTTCCTACAATGAGCAGTTCTTC; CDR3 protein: CASKAVSYNEQFF
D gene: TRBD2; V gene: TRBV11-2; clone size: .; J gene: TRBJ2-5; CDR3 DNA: TGTGCCAGCAGCCTAGCTCCGGGAGGGGAGACCCAGTACTTC; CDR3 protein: CASSLAPGGETQYF